This is a list of T cell receptor beta chains from one sample in a study of shared clonotypes between healthy human individuals. Sequenced by immunoSEQ multiplex PCR; TCRdb stores in-frame clones only, minus some. The sample contains some 2,100,000 clones, nearly 97% of which appear only once. Material: naive CD4+ T cells sorted from blood. Source of these receptors: a man younger than 30 in good health. CDR3s include the opening cysteine and the closing phenylalanine or tryptophan. Fields, in order: clone size, D gene, V gene, J gene, CDR3 DNA, CDR3 protein. A D gene is named only where the DNA matches it firmly. The size entry is marked missing in some rows and otherwise reads once, few, many or a size class.

>-|-|TRBV6-5|TRBJ1-2
TGTGCCAGCAGTTACGGGGCAGGGTGGACTGGCTACACCTTC
CASSYGAGWTGYTF
>-|-|TRBV7-9|TRBJ2-7
TGTGCCAGCAGCCCCTTAGGCCCACTTAGCTACGAGCAGTACTTC
CASSPLGPLSYEQYF
>-|-|TRBV6-5|TRBJ2-3
TGTGCCAGCAGCCGAAGGGGTGATACGCAGTATTTT
CASSRRGDTQYF
>-|TRBD2|TRBV11-2|TRBJ2-7
TGTGCCAGCAGCCGGGGGAGGGGCGAGCAGTACTTC
CASSRGRGEQYF
>-|TRBD2|TRBV9|TRBJ2-3
TGTGCCAGCAGCGTAAGACTAGCGGGGGCTTTAGATACGCAGTATTTT
CASSVRLAGALDTQYF
>-|-|TRBV7-2|TRBJ2-3
TGTGCCAGCACCTTAATGTCTGGGACCCTCACAGATACGCAGTATTTT
CASTLMSGTLTDTQYF
>few|TRBD1|TRBV30|TRBJ1-2
TGTGCCTGCGACAGGGGCTATGGCTACACCTTC
CACDRGYGYTF
>-|-|TRBV7-2|TRBJ2-7
TGTGCCAGCAGCTTAGGGGGCTTCGACGAGCAGTACTTC
CASSLGGFDEQYF
>-|TRBD1|TRBV7-3|TRBJ2-5
TGTGCCAGCAGCCGGGGACAGCAACAAGAGACCCAGTACTTC
CASSRGQQQETQYF
>-|-|TRBV2|TRBJ1-5
TGTGCCAGCAGTTCCCGATCGGGGGATAGCAATCAGCCCCAGCATTTT
CASSSRSGDSNQPQHF
>-|-|TRBV7-9|TRBJ1-1
TGTGCCAGCAGCTTAGGAGAGGGGAGAGCTTTCTTT
CASSLGEGRAFF
>once|-|TRBV9|TRBJ1-6
TGTGCCAGCAGCGCCCAGATTGGTTCACCCCTCCACTTT
CASSAQIGSPLHF
>-|TRBD2|TRBV25-1|TRBJ2-3
TGTGCCAGCAGTGAGAGCGGGGCGGGCACAGATACGCAGTATTTT
CASSESGAGTDTQYF
>-|TRBD1|TRBV5-1|TRBJ2-3
TGCGCCAGCAGCCGTATCGGACAGGGATACACAGATACGCAGTATTTT
CASSRIGQGYTDTQYF
>once|-|TRBV18|TRBJ2-7
TGTGCCAGCTCACCACCAGGTACACTCCGCAACGAGCAGTACTTC
CASSPPGTLRNEQYF
>-|TRBD2|TRBV6-5|TRBJ2-7
TGTGCCAGCAGTTACAGAGCTAGCGGCTCCTACGAGCAGTACTTC
CASSYRASGSYEQYF
>-|-|TRBV2|TRBJ2-1
TGTGCCAGCAGTGAAGGGCTCCGCTCCTACAATGAGCAGTTCTTC
CASSEGLRSYNEQFF
>-|-|TRBV6-6|TRBJ2-3
TGTGCCAGCAGTTCCCGACAACAAAGCACAGATACGCAGTATTTT
CASSSRQQSTDTQYF
>-|-|TRBV2|TRBJ2-1
TGTGCCAGCAGGGACTATCTACAGGCGGATGAGCAGTTCTTC
CASRDYLQADEQFF
>-|-|TRBV11-2|TRBJ1-4
TGTGCCAGCAGCTTAGCTGGCAGGCCCAATGAAAAACTGTTTTTT
CASSLAGRPNEKLFF
>-|-|TRBV27|TRBJ2-7
TGTGCCAGCAGCCCTGCGAGGGAAGGGCTAGCGTGGCACAGGGGCTTTGAGCAGTACTTC
CASSPAREGLAWHRGFEQYF
>-|-|TRBV28|TRBJ2-5
TGTGCCAGCAGCCACCGGGACCCGGCCGGGACCCAGTACTTC
CASSHRDPAGTQYF
>few|TRBD2|TRBV6-4|TRBJ2-3
TGTGCCAGCAGTGAGGCTAGCGGGGGGGCCACAGATACGCAGTATTTT
CASSEASGGATDTQYF
>-|-|TRBV28|TRBJ2-7
TGTGCCAGCAGCCCACCTGCCCCGAGCAGGGACGAGCAGTACTTC
CASSPPAPSRDEQYF
>-|TRBD2|TRBV18|TRBJ2-3
TGTGCCAGCTCACTTACGGTAGCGGGAGGAACAGATACGCAGTATTTT
CASSLTVAGGTDTQYF
>-|TRBD2|TRBV7-2|TRBJ2-7
TGTGCCAGCAGCCAAGCTAGCGGGAGTTCCTACGAGCAGTACTTC
CASSQASGSSYEQYF
>-|-|TRBV7-2|TRBJ2-2
TGTGCCAGCAGCTTGGGCACCGGGGAGCTGTTTTTT
CASSLGTGELFF
>-|-|TRBV6-6|TRBJ1-5
TGTGCCACCTCCCGGACGGCATTTAGCAATCAGCCCCAGCATTTT
CATSRTAFSNQPQHF
>-|-|TRBV12-5|TRBJ1-2
TGTGCTAGTGGCCCCGCGGGGGCCTATGGCTACACCTTC
CASGPAGAYGYTF
>-|-|TRBV11-2|TRBJ1-4
TGTGCCAGCAGCTTAGCTGGCAGTTATAATGAAAAACTGTTTTTT
CASSLAGSYNEKLFF
>-|-|TRBV4-1|TRBJ1-4
TGCGCCAGCAGCCAAGATGGCGGGGATAGCGAAAAACTGTTTTTT
CASSQDGGDSEKLFF
>-|TRBD1|TRBV4-1|TRBJ1-5
TGCGCCAGCAGCCAAGGGACAGGCGGTGTTTTGGACAATCAGCCCCAGCATTTT
CASSQGTGGVLDNQPQHF
>-|TRBD2|TRBV6-6|TRBJ2-5
TGTGCCAGCAGTTACCCTCGGGGACTAGTTGGGGATCAGTACTTC
CASSYPRGLVGDQYF
>-|-|TRBV29-1|TRBJ2-5
TGCAGCGTGCCCATACTGGAGACCCAGTACTTC
CSVPILETQYF
>few|-|TRBV7-9|TRBJ1-4
TGTGCCAGCAGCGCCCCCGTCGGGGGAAATGAAAAACTGTTTTTT
CASSAPVGGNEKLFF
>once|-|TRBV6-6|TRBJ1-5
TGTGCCAGGACGTCGAATAGCAATCAGCCCCAGCATTTT
CARTSNSNQPQHF
>-|-|TRBV10-3|TRBJ1-1
TGTGCCATCAGACAAGTAGACGGGGGCACTGAAGCTTTCTTT
CAIRQVDGGTEAFF
>-|TRBD1|TRBV27|TRBJ2-3
TGTGCCAGCAGTCGGGGGGACAGGGAGTCAGATACGCAGTATTTT
CASSRGDRESDTQYF
>-|-|TRBV5-6|TRBJ1-2
TGTGCCAGCATCCGGGGCGGGGCAGCTGGCTACACCTTC
CASIRGGAAGYTF
>-|-|TRBV4-1|TRBJ2-7
TGCGCCAGCAGCCAAGTACCTATCGGGTCATACGAGCAGTACTTC
CASSQVPIGSYEQYF
>-|-|TRBV4-1|TRBJ1-6
TGCGCCAGCAGCCAACAGAGGTATAATTCACCCCTCCACTTT
CASSQQRYNSPLHF
>-|-|TRBV30|TRBJ1-1
TGTGCCTGGAGCGGGAGAGGGGGCACTGAAGCTTTCTTT
CAWSGRGGTEAFF
>-|-|TRBV28|TRBJ1-4
TGTGCCAGCAGTTCCCAGGGTTTGCCAACTAATGAAAAACTGTTTTTT
CASSSQGLPTNEKLFF
>-|-|TRBV2|TRBJ2-5
TGTGCCAGCAGTGAAGAAGGGGCGCCCCAAGAGACCCAGTACTTC
CASSEEGAPQETQYF
>-|-|TRBV6-6|TRBJ1-2
TGTGCCAGCACTCCGGACACCGCGGCCTTC
CASTPDTAAF
>-|TRBD1|TRBV19|TRBJ1-2
TGTGCCAACTCAACCGGGACAGGGCTTAACTATGGCTACACCTTC
CANSTGTGLNYGYTF
>-|-|TRBV6-5|TRBJ2-7
TGTGCCAGCAGTTACGCCCCAGTCCCATCTAACGAGCAGTACTTC
CASSYAPVPSNEQYF
>-|TRBD1|TRBV27|TRBJ1-2
TGTGCCACACAGGGGAGGGGTGGCTACACCTTC
CATQGRGGYTF
>-|-|TRBV6-5|TRBJ2-7
TGTGCCAGCAGTTTCCGACACCGGGGGACCTACGAGCAGTACTTC
CASSFRHRGTYEQYF
>few|-|TRBV19|TRBJ1-5
TGTGCCAGTAGTTTCCAATCGGGCCGTCAGCCCCAGCATTTT
CASSFQSGRQPQHF
>-|-|TRBV11-3|TRBJ2-2
TGTGCCAGCAGCAAGTTTTCCCAGCTAGGGGACACCGGGGAGCTGTTTTTT
CASSKFSQLGDTGELFF
>-|TRBD1|TRBV9|TRBJ1-2
TGTGCCAGCAGCGTGACAGGGAGGGACTATGGCTACACCTTC
CASSVTGRDYGYTF
>-|-|TRBV30|TRBJ2-1
TGTGCCTGGTTGAGGCCTCCGGCCAATGAGCAGTTCTTC
CAWLRPPANEQFF
>-|-|TRBV27|TRBJ2-1
TGTGCCAGCAGTTTATACCAGGGCCGAGAGCAGTTCTTC
CASSLYQGREQFF
>-|-|TRBV6-6|TRBJ1-4
TGTGCCAGCAGCGTCACGGGGCAAGAAAAACTGTTTTTT
CASSVTGQEKLFF
>-|TRBD1|TRBV18|TRBJ2-2
TGTGCCAGCTCACCTACCGGGACAGGGAACACCGGGGAGCTGTTTTTT
CASSPTGTGNTGELFF
>-|-|TRBV11-2|TRBJ2-7
TGTGCCAGCAGCTCTGGGGTGTACGAGCAGTACTTC
CASSSGVYEQYF
>-|-|TRBV2|TRBJ1-5
TGTGCCAGCAGTGAACGCAGGGAAAATCAGCCCCAGCATTTT
CASSERRENQPQHF
>-|TRBD1|TRBV5-8|TRBJ2-2
TGTGCCAGCAGCCTCATTCCGGGACAGAGATCGGGGGAGCTGTTTTTT
CASSLIPGQRSGELFF
>-|-|TRBV5-6|TRBJ1-4
TGTGCCAGCAGCTCGGCGTCCAGGAGGCAGGACGAAAAACTGTTTTTT
CASSSASRRQDEKLFF